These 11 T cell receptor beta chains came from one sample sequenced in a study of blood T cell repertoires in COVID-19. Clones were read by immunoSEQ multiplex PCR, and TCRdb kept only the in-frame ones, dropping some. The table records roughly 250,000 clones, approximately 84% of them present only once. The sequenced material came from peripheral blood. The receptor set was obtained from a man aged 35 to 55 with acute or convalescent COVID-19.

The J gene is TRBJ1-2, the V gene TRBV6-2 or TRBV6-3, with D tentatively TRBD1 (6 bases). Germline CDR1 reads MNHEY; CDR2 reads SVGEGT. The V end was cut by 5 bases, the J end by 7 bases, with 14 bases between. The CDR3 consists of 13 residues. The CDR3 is CASSDRLVSGYTF. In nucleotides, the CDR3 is TGTGCCAGCAGTGACAGGCTTGTTAGTGGCTACACCTTC.

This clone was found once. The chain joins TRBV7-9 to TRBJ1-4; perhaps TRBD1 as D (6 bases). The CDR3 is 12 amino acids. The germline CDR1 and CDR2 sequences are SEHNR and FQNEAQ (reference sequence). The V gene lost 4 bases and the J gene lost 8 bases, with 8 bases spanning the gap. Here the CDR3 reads CASSSGTEKLFF. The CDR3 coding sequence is TGTGCCAGCAGCTCAGGGACAGAAAAACTGTTTTTT.

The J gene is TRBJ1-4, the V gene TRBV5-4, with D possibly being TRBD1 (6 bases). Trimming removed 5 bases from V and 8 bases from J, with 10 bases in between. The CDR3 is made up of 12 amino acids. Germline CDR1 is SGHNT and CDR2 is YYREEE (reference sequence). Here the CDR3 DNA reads TGTGCCAGCAGGGGGGCAGACGAAAAACTGTTTTTT. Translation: CASRGADEKLFF.

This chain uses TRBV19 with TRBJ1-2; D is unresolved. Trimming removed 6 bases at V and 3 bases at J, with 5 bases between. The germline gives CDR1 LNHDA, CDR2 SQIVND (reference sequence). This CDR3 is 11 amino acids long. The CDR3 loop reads CASREDYGYTF. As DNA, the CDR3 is TGTGCCAGTAGGGAGGACTATGGCTACACCTTC. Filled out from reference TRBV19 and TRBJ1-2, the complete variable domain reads DGGITQSPKYLFRKEGQNVTLSCEQNLNHDAMYWYRQDPGQGLRLIYYSQIVNDFQKGDIAEGYSVSREKKESFPLTVTSAQKNPTAFYLCASREDYGYTFGSGTRLTVV.

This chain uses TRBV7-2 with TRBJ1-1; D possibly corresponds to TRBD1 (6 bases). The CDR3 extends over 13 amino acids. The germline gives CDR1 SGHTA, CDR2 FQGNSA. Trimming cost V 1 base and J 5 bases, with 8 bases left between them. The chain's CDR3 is CASSLVQGTEAFF. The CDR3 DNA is TGTGCCAGCAGCTTAGTCCAGGGGACTGAAGCTTTCTTT.

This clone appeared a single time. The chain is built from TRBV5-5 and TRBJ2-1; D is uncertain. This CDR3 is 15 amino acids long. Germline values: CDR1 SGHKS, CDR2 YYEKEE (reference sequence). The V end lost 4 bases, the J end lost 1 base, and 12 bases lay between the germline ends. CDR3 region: CASSAAEPSYNEQFF. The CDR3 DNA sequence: TGTGCCAGCAGCGCCGCGGAACCTTCCTACAATGAGCAGTTCTTC.

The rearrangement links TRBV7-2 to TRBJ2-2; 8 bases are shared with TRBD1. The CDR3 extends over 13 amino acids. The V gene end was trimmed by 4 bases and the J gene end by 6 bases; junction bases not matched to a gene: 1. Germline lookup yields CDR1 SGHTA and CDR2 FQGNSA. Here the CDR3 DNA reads TGTGCCAGCAGCTGGACAGGGCCCGGGGAGCTGTTTTTT. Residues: CASSWTGPGELFF.

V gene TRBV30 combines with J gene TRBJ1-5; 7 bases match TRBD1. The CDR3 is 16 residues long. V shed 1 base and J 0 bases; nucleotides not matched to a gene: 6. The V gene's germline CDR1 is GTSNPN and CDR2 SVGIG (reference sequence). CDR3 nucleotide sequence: TGTGCCTGGAGTGGGCGACAGGGTTATAGCAATCAGCCCCAGCATTTT. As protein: CAWSGRQGYSNQPQHF.

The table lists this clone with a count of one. CDR3 sequence (DNA): TGCAGCGTCTCCAGTCGGGCCGGGGAGCTGTTTTTT. Translated: CSVSSRAGELFF. V and J are TRBV29-1 and TRBJ2-2, with unresolved D. CDR3 length: 12 amino acids. V was trimmed by 6 bases and J by 6 bases, leaving 11 bases between them. From germline, CDR1 is SQVTM and CDR2 ANQGSEA.

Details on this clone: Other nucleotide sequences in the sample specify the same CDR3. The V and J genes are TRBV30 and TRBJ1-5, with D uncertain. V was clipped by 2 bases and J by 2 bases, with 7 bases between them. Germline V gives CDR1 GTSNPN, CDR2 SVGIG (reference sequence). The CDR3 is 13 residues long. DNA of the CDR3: TGTGCCTGGAGTCCGCAGGGCAATCAGCCCCAGCATTTT. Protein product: CAWSPQGNQPQHF.

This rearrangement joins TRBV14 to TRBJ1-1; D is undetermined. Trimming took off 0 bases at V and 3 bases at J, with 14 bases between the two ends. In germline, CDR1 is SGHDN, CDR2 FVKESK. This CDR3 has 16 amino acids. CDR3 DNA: TGTGCCAGCAGCCAAGATAGTGGTTTGGTTTACACTGAAGCTTTCTTT. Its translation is CASSQDSGLVYTEAFF.